Given below is one T cell receptor beta chain in context. What it recognizes is unknown. This record comes from a study of T cells after posttransplantation cyclophosphamide. Germline-derived CDR1 and CDR2 are DFQATT and SNEGSKA (reference sequence). The CDR3 has 11 amino acids. Deletions cut 6 bases from V and 9 bases from J, with 12 bases between. Libraries were prepared by immunoSEQ multiplex PCR; TCRdb keeps only in-frame clonotypes and omits some of them. The repertoire holds about 22,000 clones, with approximately 88% as singletons. Findings and limits, study-wide: TRB overlap between skin or GI tissue T cells and blood was limited. Donor CD8+ memory clones often dominated recipient blood repertoires at later times. Recipient CMV seropositivity and CMV reactivation strongly tracked TRB clonality.

Methotrexate plus calcineurin inhibitor accompanied controls' myeloablative marrow transplants; sampling was 1 year later. This clonotype was obtained from a female patient aged 50 to 65 who received an allogeneic stem cell transplant from an unrelated donor, was CMV-positive, and had chronic GVHD only. Some T cells may originate from the graft donor. Sequenced here: PBMCs, sampled after an allogeneic stem cell transplant with a calcineurin inhibitor and methotrexate. The chain recombines TRBV20-1 with TRBJ2-1; D not certain. CDR3 loop: CSARRLGEQFF. The CDR3 nucleotides read TGCAGTGCACGGAGACTGGGTGAGCAGTTCTTC.